This T cell receptor beta chain is from a study of cytomegalovirus exposure and HLA in healthy donors. Study findings and constraints: In an earlier analysis, productive rearrangement rates for most beta V segments clustered near 87% or 30%.

As regards this clone: No antigen is known for it.

Despite likely unrecorded immune exposures, the donors were nominally healthy at the time of sampling. The PCR made use of 60 Vbeta and 13 Jbeta primers. Here immunoSEQ multiplex PCR was the method, and the copy in TCRdb shows in-frame clones only, minus some. The sample lists about 160,000 clones, about three quarters occurring once. This sequence was found in a woman in her thirties in good health and CMV-seronegative. The sample comprised PBMCs.

The CDR3 here is CASSLAPGRRGPGELFF. DNA for the CDR3: TGTGCCAGCAGCTTAGCGCCGGGCAGGCGAGGGCCCGGGGAGCTGTTTTTT. The rearrangement joins TRBV7-9 to TRBJ2-2, with a tentative D call TRBD2 (5 bases). The CDR3 is 17 residues long. The germline V gene encodes CDR1 SEHNR and CDR2 FQNEAQ (reference sequence). Deletions cut 0 bases from V and 6 bases from J, with 17 bases between.